This T cell receptor beta chain was obtained from a study of graft-versus-host responses after intestinal transplantation. About the study: The recipients all started with anti-thymocyte globulin induction and then took tacrolimus and steroids for approximately 3 years. Whole-study results and caveats: GvH clones surfaced in recipient marrow, some emerging earlier in ileum or blood. Early post-transplant falls in HvG clones accompanied the peak levels of circulating GvH clones.

Both intraepithelial and lamina propria lymphocytes were released by processing graft tissue. There are 15 residues in the CDR3. Germline lookup yields CDR1 MNHEY and CDR2 SMNVEV (reference sequence). V gave up 6 bases and J gave up 2 bases, with 16 bases separating them. On this clone itself: Antigen specificity is unknown.

Profiling relied on immunoSEQ multiplex PCR, and the TCRdb table lists in-frame clones only, not all of them. This table holds 800 or so clones, 70% to 90% found once. This sample comprised ileum tissue, obtained 22 days after intestinal transplant. The chain recombines TRBV27 with TRBJ2-5; tentatively, D is TRBD2 (6 bases). This sequence was found in a human patient who received an intestinal transplant, so some T cells may come from the graft donor. The CDR3 sequence: CASRGGVLGQETQYF. The CDR3 DNA is TGTGCCAGCAGGGGGGGAGTCCTTGGGCAAGAGACCCAGTACTTC.